The 20 T cell receptor beta chains below all came from one sample that was sequenced in a study of blood T cell repertoires in COVID-19. Assay used: immunoSEQ multiplex PCR; TCRdb lists only in-frame clones, some missing. The sample lists about 300,000 clones, 75% to 90% seen once, with approximately 2% in the top ten. Sequencing was carried out using peripheral blood. The receptor set was obtained from a man younger than 35 with active or convalescent COVID-19.

The chain recombines TRBV18 with TRBJ1-1; 12 nucleotides match TRBD1. This CDR3 has 20 amino acids. Unmatched junction bases numbered 13, after V lost 1 base and J lost 1 base. Germline CDR1 KGHSH, CDR2 LQKENI. This CDR3 is CASSPRPTGTGGVRNTEAFF. CDR3 in DNA: TGTGCCAGCTCACCACGCCCCACCGGGACAGGGGGCGTAAGGAACACTGAAGCTTTCTTT.

Comment on this clone: The same CDR3 also results from other DNA sequences found in this sample. This rearrangement joins TRBV18 to TRBJ2-1, with a possible D match to TRBD1 (5 bases). V shed 4 bases and J shed 8 bases, with 9 bases lying between them. The CDR3 has 12 residues. Looked up from germline, CDR1 is KGHSH and CDR2 is LQKENI. This CDR3 is CASSLQGYEQFF. The DNA for the CDR3 is TGTGCCAGCTCACTTCAGGGCTATGAGCAGTTCTTC.

The chain has TRBV12-3 or TRBV12-4 and TRBJ2-1; TRBD1 matches at 7 bases. The J segment lost 9 bases and the V segment lost 5 bases, leaving 7 bases of the junction unmatched. This CDR3 is 13 amino acids long. The CDR3 DNA sequence: TGTGCCAGCAGTGGTTGGGCAGGGGGTGAGCAGTTCTTC. This gives the protein CASSGWAGGEQFF.

This clone was counted only a few times. The rearrangement joins TRBV10-3 to TRBJ1-5, with D perhaps matching TRBD1 (6 bases). The germline V gene encodes CDR1 ENHRY and CDR2 SYGVKD. The CDR3 runs to 15 residues. The ends were cut back, 2 bases at V and 4 bases at J, with 12 bases in the middle. CDR3 protein: CAISEGQGQNQPQHF. The CDR3, as DNA: TGTGCCATCAGTGAGGGGCAGGGGCAGAATCAGCCCCAGCATTTT.

The chain links TRBV9 to TRBJ2-7; 9 positions match TRBD1. Germline CDR1 reads SGDLS; CDR2 reads YYNGEE. J was trimmed by 6 bases and V by 4 bases; bases with no gene match: 5. The CDR3 has 13 amino acids. CDR3 region: CASSPRDRAEQYF. The CDR3 nucleotides are TGTGCCAGCAGCCCGCGGGACAGGGCCGAGCAGTACTTC.

The rearrangement uses TRBV5-4 and TRBJ2-5; TRBD2 agrees at 16 bases. CDR3 length: 16 residues. The trim removed 8 bases at V and 4 bases at J, leaving 8 bases unmatched. Germline V gene data show CDR1 as SGHNT and CDR2 as YYREEE (reference sequence). The CDR3 DNA follows: TGTGCCAGGTCCGGGACTAGCGGGAGGGCCAGAGAGACCCAGTACTTC. Its protein is CARSGTSGRARETQYF.

The rearrangement uses TRBV9 and TRBJ1-1; D unresolved. Germline CDR1 and CDR2: SGDLS and YYNGEE. V lost 0 bases, J lost 1 base, and 7 bases lay in between. The CDR3 length is 14 residues. CDR3 loop: CASSVGSKNTEAFF. The CDR3, as DNA: TGTGCCAGCAGCGTAGGTTCTAAGAACACTGAAGCTTTCTTT.

The CDR3 sequence: CASSPERGPSVLQYF. CDR3 coding DNA: TGTGCCAGCAGCCCCGAGCGGGGGCCTTCTGTTTTGCAGTACTTC. The chain is built from TRBV28 and TRBJ2-7, with TRBD2 matching 8 bases. CDR1 is MDHEN, CDR2 SYDVKM, per germline. This CDR3 comprises 15 residues. The V segment lost 6 bases and the J segment 9 bases; nucleotides outside the gene matches: 16.

J is TRBJ2-5 and V is TRBV6-5; 7 bases match TRBD1. Unmatched junction bases numbered 6, after V lost 7 bases and J lost 1 base. CDR1 is MNHEY and CDR2 is SVGAGI in the germline V gene. This CDR3 has 14 residues. CDR3 sequence reads: CASIYYRGQETQYF. CDR3 DNA sequence: TGTGCCAGCATATACTACAGGGGCCAAGAGACCCAGTACTTC.

This clone was found once. J is TRBJ2-7 and V is TRBV28, with D hard to call. Deletions cut 3 bases from V and 3 bases from J, with 12 bases between. Germline V lookup: CDR1 MDHEN, CDR2 SYDVKM. This CDR3 is built from 14 residues. The CDR3 protein is CASSFRGLVYEQYF. CDR3 bases: TGTGCCAGCAGTTTTCGAGGTTTGGTCTACGAGCAGTACTTC.

The rearrangement links TRBV19 to TRBJ2-5; 10 bases agree with TRBD2. Per germline, CDR1 LNHDA and CDR2 SQIVND (reference sequence). CDR3 length: 15 residues. The V gene end was trimmed by 1 base and the J gene end by 4 bases; junction bases not matched to a gene: 3. The CDR3 DNA sequence: TGTGCCAGTAGTATAGTAGCGGGAGGCACAGAGACCCAGTACTTC. Its protein product is CASSIVAGGTETQYF. Together with reference TRBV19 and TRBJ2-5, the CDR3 gives the full variable domain: DGGITQSPKYLFRKEGQNVTLSCEQNLNHDAMYWYRQDPGQGLRLIYYSQIVNDFQKGDIAEGYSVSREKKESFPLTVTSAQKNPTAFYLCASSIVAGGTETQYFGPGTRLLVL.

The chain has TRBV9 and TRBJ1-2; D unresolved. The CDR3 is 12 amino acids. The V gene's germline CDR1 is SGDLS and CDR2 YYNGEE. Trimming pared 0 bases from V and 12 bases from J, leaving 12 bases between. CDR3 region: CASSVESQPHTF. The CDR3 coding sequence is TGTGCCAGCAGCGTAGAATCACAGCCCCACACCTTC.

This clone was detected once. V is TRBV25-1 and J is TRBJ2-4; possibly TRBD1 for D (5 bases). Looked up from germline, CDR1 is MGHDK and CDR2 is SYGVNS. Trimming took off 6 bases at V and 8 bases at J, with 20 bases between the two ends. This CDR3 is built from 15 residues. CDR3 nucleotides: TGTGCCAGCAGCAAAGGTCTTGAAGGGGCATACATTCAGTACTTC. This gives the protein CASSKGLEGAYIQYF.

This chain connects TRBV4-1 to TRBJ1-1; D uncertain. V gave up 0 bases and J gave up 4 bases, with 21 bases separating them. CDR1 and CDR2 (germline): MGHRA, YSYEKL. CDR3 length: 18 amino acids. The CDR3 is CASSQDWAVRNVITEAFF. In DNA, the CDR3 is TGCGCCAGCAGCCAAGATTGGGCCGTAAGGAACGTCATCACTGAAGCTTTCTTT.

The V call is TRBV14, the J call TRBJ2-3, with 13 positions matching TRBD2. Per the germline V gene, CDR1 is SGHDN and CDR2 is FVKESK. The CDR3 runs to 14 residues. The V segment lost 4 bases and the J segment 8 bases; nucleotides outside the gene matches: 3. CDR3 amino acids: CASSLGTSGITQYF. The DNA for the CDR3 is TGTGCCAGCAGCCTGGGGACTAGCGGGATTACGCAGTATTTT.

This sequence joins TRBV3-1 (or the pseudogene TRBV3-2) and TRBJ1-2; D gene ambiguous. The CDR3 length is 13 residues. V dropped 3 bases and J dropped 8 bases, with 13 bases sitting between them. Per the germline V gene, CDR1 is LGHDT and CDR2 is YNNKEL (reference sequence). The CDR3 spells CASSHIGGNGYTF. The CDR3 bases are TGTGCCAGCAGCCACATAGGAGGGAACGGCTACACCTTC.

The V gene is TRBV28, the J gene TRBJ2-1, with 7 bases that match TRBD2. The CDR3 runs 13 residues. V shed 5 bases and J 5 bases; nucleotides not matched to a gene: 3. CDR1 and CDR2 (germline): MDHEN, SYDVKM. The CDR3 sequence: CASSPRENNEQFF. The CDR3 DNA reads as TGTGCCAGCAGTCCGCGGGAGAACAATGAGCAGTTCTTC.

The V and J genes are TRBV7-6 and TRBJ2-1; TRBD1 agrees at 7 bases. Germline values: CDR1 SGHVS, CDR2 FNYEAQ. V lost 4 bases to trimming and J lost 2 bases; unmatched junction nucleotides: 5. The CDR3 covers 15 residues. The CDR3 bases are TGTGCCAGCAGCTCTGACAGGGTCACCTACAATGAGCAGTTCTTC. Protein sequence: CASSSDRVTYNEQFF.

CDR3 bases: TGTGCCGCGGGGCCCTATAATTCACCCCTCCACTTT. It yields the protein CAAGPYNSPLHF. This chain uses TRBV19 with TRBJ1-6; TRBD1 might be the D (5 bases). This CDR3 is 12 amino acids long. V lost 11 bases, J lost 2 bases, and 7 bases lay in between. Germline loops: CDR1 LNHDA, CDR2 SQIVND (reference sequence).

J is TRBJ2-7 and V is TRBV27; TRBD2 matches at 14 bases. The trim removed 5 bases at V and 5 bases at J, leaving 17 bases unmatched. The CDR3 has 19 amino acids. Germline CDR1 and CDR2: MNHEY and SMNVEV (reference sequence). The DNA for the CDR3 is TGTGCCAGCAGTACTAAAACAGGGGTTGGACTAGCGGGAGGAAACGAGCAGTACTTC. It yields the protein CASSTKTGVGLAGGNEQYF.